Sequencing of this TCR beta chain was carried out in a study of beta chain features in type 1 diabetes (dated by TCRdb to 2016 to 2019). For the study in its entirety: Mean age, gender distribution, total cell number and subset yield did not differ between patients and healthy donors. A total of just under 110,000,000 sorted cells were examined across all samples, and RNA yield correlated strongly with the number of cells per subset. In the study, recently diagnosed type 1 diabetes patients and matched healthy donors were compared on the TCRB repertoires of their sorted circulating CD4+ T cell subsets. Regulatory and stem cell-like memory subsets were obtained from only 8 patients and roughly 8 healthy donors, while naive and central memory subsets were obtained from all 30 or so donors.

Of note for this clone: The specificity of this receptor is unknown. One base away there is no much larger clone; base qualities are not given.

Beyond this particular receptor, the publication reports: Naive, central memory and regulatory TCRB repertoires appeared more similar among patients than among healthy donors. Because cDNA was sequenced instead of genomic DNA, activated cells with high expression could be over-represented, although the groups did not differ in activation or CD3 levels. Shorter templates might have been favored by PCR, but patient and control samples were amplified and corrected together, so both groups would have been affected equally by any skew. Because small numbers of individuals were included in the HLA sub-analyses, any influence of HLA type on TCRB rearrangement was left unresolved. Patients with type 1 diabetes made fewer insertions and deleted more nucleotides at VDJ recombination sites, implying thymic rearrangement abnormalities. A moderate but significant shortening of TCRB CDR3 length was observed in type 1 diabetes patients in all four CD4+ subsets.

Spanning cysteine to phenylalanine, the CDR3 consists of 12 amino acids. Here the CDR3 DNA is all that survives: 36 bases in frame from base 1. The junction shows trimming of 7 bases on V and 2 bases on J, plus 10 bases between the germline ends. In the germline V gene, CDR1 corresponds to SQVTM and CDR2 to ANQGSEA. The entire isolated RNA was reverse transcribed using the High Capacity cDNA Reverse Transcription Kit, and thus expressed TCRB transcripts were sequenced. Deep immunoSEQ sequencing was applied to naive, central memory and regulatory T cell samples, giving an average of roughly 3.3 million total reads per sample. Sorted cells were lysed in RLT buffer and RNA was extracted with DNase-treated RNeasy Micro or Mini kits, depending on cell number. Each cell subset was processed separately to prevent cross-contamination, with patient and healthy donor samples processed together. The immunoSEQ multiplex PCR was used to amplify TCRB sequences from cDNA, yielding 87-bp fragments that span the CDR3 region. Amplicons were sequenced on the Illumina HiSeq platform. The original methods were these. Synthetic template baselines were used to correct PCR bias computationally, reads within Hamming distance 2 were collapsed together, and singletons that could not be merged were discarded. Reads were aligned to IMGT to assign V, D and J genes, CDR3 length, and insertions or deletions at six rearrangement sites. Clonotype counts were normalized to sorted cell number within each subset before computing true diversity and Gini coefficients with the tcR R package. The overlap coefficient, calculated on TCRB nucleotide sequences, was used to quantify repertoire sharing. The clones in this table, taken by TCRdb from immuneACCESS, are in-frame only. Not every clone is retained; where verified, under half of the shortfall comes from an unresolved V gene, and the cause of the rest is unknown. From that table come the V and J calls and clone size; the DNA was used to work out D and trimming. The sample contains roughly 300,000 clones, around 9.3% of them found a single time. The leading ten clones occupy roughly 1% of the sample.

From each donor, a single peripheral blood sample of 100 to 150 mL on average was drawn into heparinised tubes. Naive, central memory, regulatory and stem cell-like memory CD4+ T cells were sorted on a BD FACSAria II using a panel including CD45RO, CCR7, CD25, CD127, CD95 and CD27. Purity was above 95% for every sorted population. PBMCs were separated immediately by Lymphoprep density gradient centrifugation and were stained directly, without being cultured. So that batch effects would be minimized, each experiment stained and sorted samples in pairs, pairing one healthy donor with one patient. The sequenced sample was central memory CD4+ T cells from blood. The V gene is TRBV29-1 and the J gene is TRBJ2-3; a tentative D call is TRBD1 (6 bases match). The origin of this receptor is a man younger than 45 with type 1 diabetes. The DNA sequence reads TGCAGCGCAGGGGAGATCACAGATACGCAGTATTTT. Translated, this gives CSAGEITDTQYF.